This TCR beta chain was captured by sequencing in a study of shared clonotypes between healthy human individuals. Across the study: CD4 naive and CD4 memory each took three plates per donor, while CD8 naive took two and CD8 memory one.

Method: immunoSEQ multiplex PCR; TCRdb's copy keeps in-frame clones and lacks some. The table has millions of clones, about 95% seen once. On this clone itself: The antigen remains undetermined.

CDR3 size: 15 residues. V lost 5 bases and J lost 6, with 19 bases in between. The germline V gene has CDR1 SGHAT and CDR2 FQNNGV. In the naive CD8 group, cells lacked CD45RO and were positively selected for CCR7, so terminally differentiated effector memory CD45RA+ cells were left out. Study-wide points: Naive CD4 clonotype sharing across several donors was 5% to 6%.

This clonotype originated in a man younger than 30 in good health. The source material was naive CD8+ T cells sorted from blood. The chain combines TRBV11-2 with TRBJ1-1; D may be TRBD1 (6 bases). The CDR3 DNA reads as TGTGCCAGCAGCGGGAGCGGGCAGGGGTTTTCTGAAGCTTTCTTT. It specifies CASSGSGQGFSEAFF. Full variable domain (remainder filled in from reference TRBV11-2 and TRBJ1-1): EAGVAQSPRYKIIEKRQSVAFWCNPISGHATLYWYQQILGQGPKLLIQFQNNGVVDDSQLPKDRFSAERLKGVDSTLKIQPAKLEDSAVYLCASSGSGQGFSEAFFGQGTRLTVV.